Below are 10 T cell receptor beta chains sequenced from a single sample in a study of vaccination and CD4 T cells after COVID-19. Cultured CD4+ T cells had their DNA profiled by the Oncomine TCR Beta short-read assay. Using its own MiXCR run on the PCR reads, TCRdb lists one record per CDR3 protein. The sample lists about 13,000 distinct CDR3 sequences, 40% to 55% occurring once. Antigen specificity for these receptors is unknown. Treatment given: approximately 9-day PBMC culture with coronavirus spike peptide pools or control peptides (ViraFEST assay). Sequenced here: CD4+ T cells from blood, cultured in vitro, sampled after SARS-CoV-2 vaccination. These TCRs come from a human donor who had recovered from COVID-19.

V gene TRBV20-1 combines with J gene TRBJ1-1; no definite D call. This CDR3 is 15 amino acids long. Looked up from germline, CDR1 is DFQATT and CDR2 is SNEGSKA (reference sequence). Trimming took 3 bases from V and 1 from J, leaving 15 bases between them. The chain's CDR3 is CSASLALIGNTEAFF. The CDR3 coding sequence is TGCAGTGCTAGTTTAGCTTTGATTGGGAACACTGAAGCTTTCTTT.

This clonotype was seen a handful of times. The genes are TRBV20-1 and TRBJ2-7; the D gene is possibly TRBD1 (5 bases). Germline lookup yields CDR1 DFQATT and CDR2 SNEGSKA (reference sequence). V lost 1 base and J lost 3, with 13 bases in between. CDR3 size: 14 residues. The CDR3, as DNA: TGCAGTGCTAGAGGCCCAGTTGGACACTACGAGCAGTACTTC. This encodes CSARGPVGHYEQYF.

The chain carries TRBV4-2 and TRBJ2-7; unclear D gene. Germline V gives CDR1 LGHNA, CDR2 YNFKEQ. CDR3 size: 15 residues. Trimming cost V 4 bases and J 7 bases, with 20 bases left between them. The CDR3 region has the DNA TGTGCCAGCAGCCCGCGAGTTGGGGTCGTGAGTGAGCAGTACTTC. It is translated as CASSPRVGVVSEQYF.

This clonotype was counted once. V gene TRBV15 combines with J gene TRBJ2-6; D call uncertain. The V and J ends lost 2 bases and 0 bases respectively, with 5 bases between them. Germline V gene sequence: CDR1 LNHNV, CDR2 YYDKDF (reference sequence). CDR3 length: 15 amino acids. CDR3 in amino acids: CATSRRISGANVLTF. CDR3 DNA: TGTGCCACCAGCAGAAGGATCTCTGGGGCCAACGTCCTGACTTTC.

This clonotype appeared a few times. J is TRBJ1-1 and V is TRBV25-1; perhaps TRBD1 as D (6 bases). V dropped 8 bases and J dropped 5 bases, with 12 bases sitting between them. Germline V gene data show CDR1 as MGHDK and CDR2 as SYGVNS. This CDR3 comprises 12 residues. For the CDR3, the DNA is TGTGCCAGCGGTCAGGGGAGGACTGAAGCTTTCTTT. This gives the protein CASGQGRTEAFF. Filled out from reference TRBV25-1 and TRBJ1-1, the complete variable domain reads EADIYQTPRYLVIGTGKKITLECSQTMGHDKMYWYQQDPGMELHLIHYSYGVNSTEKGDLSSESTVSRIRTEHFPLTLESARPSHTSQYLCASGQGRTEAFFGQGTRLTVV.

This clonotype was counted a few times. The chain uses TRBV25-1 and TRBJ2-1; 7 nucleotides agree with TRBD1. V lost 3 bases and J lost 0; bases outside the gene matches: 11. The CDR3 length is 18 residues. Germline V gene sequence: CDR1 MGHDK, CDR2 SYGVNS. In DNA form, the CDR3 reads TGTGCCAGCAGTGATCCCCCGGACAGGACCCACTCCTACAATGAGCAGTTCTTC. Protein product: CASSDPPDRTHSYNEQFF.

The V call is TRBV2, the J call TRBJ1-1; D is undetermined. The germline V and J ends were trimmed by 3 bases and 4 bases, with 15 bases remaining between them. Germline CDR1 and CDR2: SNHLY and FYNNEI. The CDR3 covers 15 residues. The CDR3 loop reads CASSDSQRVVTEAFF. CDR3 nucleotide sequence: TGTGCCAGCAGTGACTCGCAAAGGGTAGTCACTGAAGCTTTCTTT.

The rearrangement joins TRBV7-3 to TRBJ2-2, with D unclear. Trimming shortened V by 3 bases and J by 4 bases, and 6 bases separated the two germline ends. CDR3 length equals 13 residues. Germline CDR1 and CDR2: SGHTA and FQGTGA. CDR3 protein: CASSFLSTGELFF. The CDR3 coding sequence is TGTGCCAGCAGCTTTCTGAGCACCGGGGAGCTGTTTTTT.

In DNA, the CDR3 is TGTGCCAGCAGCTCCAAGAGGCTAGTGAGTAACAATGAGCAGTTCTTC. Translating it yields CASSSKRLVSNNEQFF. This chain connects TRBV7-2 to TRBJ2-1; no firm D call. V lost 4 bases and J 5 bases, leaving 18 bases between the germline ends. The CDR3 has 16 residues. Germline-derived CDR1 and CDR2 are SGHTA and FQGNSA.

This chain connects TRBV10-3 to TRBJ2-3; no clear D gene. CDR1 is ENHRY and CDR2 is SYGVKD in the germline V gene. V lost 11 bases and J lost 3, with 15 bases in between. The CDR3 length is 13 residues. The CDR3 protein is CAAMKTETDTQYF. CDR3 DNA: TGTGCCGCCATGAAGACTGAGACAGATACGCAGTATTTT.